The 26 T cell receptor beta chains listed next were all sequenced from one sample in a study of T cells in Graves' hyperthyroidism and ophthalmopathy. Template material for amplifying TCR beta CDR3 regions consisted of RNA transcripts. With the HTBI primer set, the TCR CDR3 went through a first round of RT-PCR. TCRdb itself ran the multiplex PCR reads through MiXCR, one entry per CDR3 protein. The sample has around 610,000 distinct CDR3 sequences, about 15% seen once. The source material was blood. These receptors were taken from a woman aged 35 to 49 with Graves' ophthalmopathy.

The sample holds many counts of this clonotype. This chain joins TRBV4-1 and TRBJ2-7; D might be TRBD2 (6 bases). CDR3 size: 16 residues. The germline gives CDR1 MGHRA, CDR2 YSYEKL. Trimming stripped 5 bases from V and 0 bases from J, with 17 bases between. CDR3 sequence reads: CASSAGSQGGSYEQYF. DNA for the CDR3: TGCGCCAGCAGCGCCGGGTCCCAGGGAGGCTCCTACGAGCAGTACTTC.

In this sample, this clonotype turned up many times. The CDR3 reads CASSVASNQPQHF. CDR3 nucleotide sequence: TGTGCCAGCAGCGTCGCAAGCAATCAGCCCCAGCATTTT. The V call is TRBV9, the J call TRBJ1-5; D gene unclear. Germline loops: CDR1 SGDLS, CDR2 YYNGEE. There are 13 residues in the CDR3. Trimming removed 2 bases at V and 1 base at J, with 4 bases between.

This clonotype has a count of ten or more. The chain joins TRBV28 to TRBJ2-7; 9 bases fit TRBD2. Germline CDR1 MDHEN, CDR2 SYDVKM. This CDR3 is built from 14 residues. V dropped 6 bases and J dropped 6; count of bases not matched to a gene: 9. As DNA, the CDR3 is TGTGCCAGCAGAGGGGGCGGGAGGGTGTTCGAGCAGTACTTC. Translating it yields CASRGGGRVFEQYF.

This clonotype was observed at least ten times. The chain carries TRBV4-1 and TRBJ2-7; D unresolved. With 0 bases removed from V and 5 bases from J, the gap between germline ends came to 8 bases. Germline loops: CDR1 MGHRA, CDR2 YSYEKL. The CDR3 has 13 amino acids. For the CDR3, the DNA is TGCGCCAGCAGCCAAGATAATCGCAACGAGCAGTACTTC. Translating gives CASSQDNRNEQYF.

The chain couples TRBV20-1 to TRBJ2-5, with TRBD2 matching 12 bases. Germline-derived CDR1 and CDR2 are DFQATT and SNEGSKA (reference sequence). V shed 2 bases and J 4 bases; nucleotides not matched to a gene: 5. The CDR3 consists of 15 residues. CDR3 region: CSARRLAGVGETQYF. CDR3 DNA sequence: TGCAGTGCTAGAAGACTAGCGGGAGTGGGAGAGACCCAGTACTTC.

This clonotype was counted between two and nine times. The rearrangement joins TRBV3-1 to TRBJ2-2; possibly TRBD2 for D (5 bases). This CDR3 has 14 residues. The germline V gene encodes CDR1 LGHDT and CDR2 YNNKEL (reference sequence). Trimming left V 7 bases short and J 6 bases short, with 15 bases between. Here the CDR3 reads CASILKGASGELFF. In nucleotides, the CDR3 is TGTGCCAGCATCCTGAAGGGAGCTTCCGGGGAGCTGTTTTTT.

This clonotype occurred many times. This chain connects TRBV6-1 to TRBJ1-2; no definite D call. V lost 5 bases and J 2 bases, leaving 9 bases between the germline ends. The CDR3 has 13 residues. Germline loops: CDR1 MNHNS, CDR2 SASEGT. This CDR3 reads CASSPQPNYGYTF. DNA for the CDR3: TGTGCCAGCAGTCCCCAGCCGAACTATGGCTACACCTTC.

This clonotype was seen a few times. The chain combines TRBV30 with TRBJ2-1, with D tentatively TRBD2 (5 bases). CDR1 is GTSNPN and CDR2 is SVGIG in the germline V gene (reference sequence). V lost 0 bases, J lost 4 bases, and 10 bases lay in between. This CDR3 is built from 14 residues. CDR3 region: CAWSVSGGYNEQFF. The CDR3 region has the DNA TGTGCCTGGAGTGTATCTGGCGGGTACAATGAGCAGTTCTTC.

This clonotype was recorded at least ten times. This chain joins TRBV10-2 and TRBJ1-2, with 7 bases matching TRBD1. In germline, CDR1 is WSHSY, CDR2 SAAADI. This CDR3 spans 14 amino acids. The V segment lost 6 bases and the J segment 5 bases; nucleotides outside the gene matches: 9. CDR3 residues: CASSAGTDLYGYTF. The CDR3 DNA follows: TGCGCCAGCAGCGCCGGGACAGACCTATATGGCTACACCTTC.

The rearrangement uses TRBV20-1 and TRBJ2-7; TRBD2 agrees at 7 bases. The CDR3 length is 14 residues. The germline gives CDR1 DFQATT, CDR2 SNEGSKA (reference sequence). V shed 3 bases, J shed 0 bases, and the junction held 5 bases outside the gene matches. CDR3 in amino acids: CSASPSGYSYEQYF. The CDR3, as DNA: TGCAGTGCTAGCCCTAGCGGATACTCCTACGAGCAGTACTTC.

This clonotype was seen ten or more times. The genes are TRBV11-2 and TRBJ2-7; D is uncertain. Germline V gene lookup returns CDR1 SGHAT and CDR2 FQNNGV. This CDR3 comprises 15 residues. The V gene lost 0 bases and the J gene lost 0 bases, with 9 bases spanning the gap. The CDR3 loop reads CASSLEARSSYEQYF. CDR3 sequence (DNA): TGTGCCAGCAGCTTAGAGGCGAGGAGCTCCTACGAGCAGTACTTC. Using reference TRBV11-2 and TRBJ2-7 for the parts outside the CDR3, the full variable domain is EAGVAQSPRYKIIEKRQSVAFWCNPISGHATLYWYQQILGQGPKLLIQFQNNGVVDDSQLPKDRFSAERLKGVDSTLKIQPAKLEDSAVYLCASSLEARSSYEQYFGPGTRLTVT.

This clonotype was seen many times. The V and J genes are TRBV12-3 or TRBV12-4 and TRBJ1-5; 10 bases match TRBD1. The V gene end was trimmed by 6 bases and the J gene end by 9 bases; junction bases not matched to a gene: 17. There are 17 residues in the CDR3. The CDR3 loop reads CASSYTGTGAQGGPQHF. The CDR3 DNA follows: TGTGCCAGCAGCTACACCGGGACAGGGGCGCAAGGAGGGCCCCAGCATTTT.

CDR3 in DNA: TGTGCCAGCAGCCACAGGACAGGGGAAGGCTACACCTTC. Protein product: CASSHRTGEGYTF. The chain links TRBV28 to TRBJ1-2, with 9 nucleotides matching TRBD1. V dropped 6 bases and J dropped 8; count of bases not matched to a gene: 7. This CDR3 has 13 amino acids. Germline V lookup: CDR1 MDHEN, CDR2 SYDVKM.

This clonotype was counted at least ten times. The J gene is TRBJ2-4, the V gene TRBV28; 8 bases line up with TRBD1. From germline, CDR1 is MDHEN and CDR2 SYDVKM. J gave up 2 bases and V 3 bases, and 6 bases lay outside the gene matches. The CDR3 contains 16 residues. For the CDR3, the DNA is TGTGCCAGCAGTTTGGACAGGGAAGGGACCAAAAACATTCAGTACTTC. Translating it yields CASSLDREGTKNIQYF.

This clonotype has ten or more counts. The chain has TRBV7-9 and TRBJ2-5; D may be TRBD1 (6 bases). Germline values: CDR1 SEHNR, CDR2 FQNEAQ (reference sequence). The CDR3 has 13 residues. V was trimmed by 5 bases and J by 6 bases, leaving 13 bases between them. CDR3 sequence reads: CASSLTGLQTQYF. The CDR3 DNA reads TGTGCCAGCAGCCTAACAGGGTTGCAGACCCAGTACTTC.

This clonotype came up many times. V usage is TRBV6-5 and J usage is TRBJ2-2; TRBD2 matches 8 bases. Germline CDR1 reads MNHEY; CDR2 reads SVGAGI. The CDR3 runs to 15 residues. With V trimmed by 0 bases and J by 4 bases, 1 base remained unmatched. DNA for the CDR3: TGTGCCAGCAGTTACTCGGGACTAGTCACCGGGGAGCTGTTTTTT. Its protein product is CASSYSGLVTGELFF.

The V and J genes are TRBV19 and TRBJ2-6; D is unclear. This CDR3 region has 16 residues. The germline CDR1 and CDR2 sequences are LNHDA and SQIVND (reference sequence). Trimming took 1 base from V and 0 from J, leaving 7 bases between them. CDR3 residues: CASSIGTYSGANVLTF. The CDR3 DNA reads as TGTGCCAGTAGTATAGGTACTTACTCTGGGGCCAACGTCCTGACTTTC.

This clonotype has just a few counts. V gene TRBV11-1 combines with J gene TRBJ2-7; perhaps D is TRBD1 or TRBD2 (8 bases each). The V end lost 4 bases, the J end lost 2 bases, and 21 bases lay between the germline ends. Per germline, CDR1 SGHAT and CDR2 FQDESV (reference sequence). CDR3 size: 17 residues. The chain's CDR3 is CASSSSGGQGAAYEQYF. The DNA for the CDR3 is TGTGCCAGCAGCTCTTCGGGGGGGCAGGGGGCGGCCTACGAGCAGTACTTC.

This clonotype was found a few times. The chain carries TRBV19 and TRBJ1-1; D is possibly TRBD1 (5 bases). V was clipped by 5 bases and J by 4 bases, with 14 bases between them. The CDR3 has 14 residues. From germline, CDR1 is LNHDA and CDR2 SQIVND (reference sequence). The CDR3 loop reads CASSLYGGVTEAFF. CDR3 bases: TGTGCCAGTAGTCTCTATGGGGGGGTCACTGAAGCTTTCTTT.

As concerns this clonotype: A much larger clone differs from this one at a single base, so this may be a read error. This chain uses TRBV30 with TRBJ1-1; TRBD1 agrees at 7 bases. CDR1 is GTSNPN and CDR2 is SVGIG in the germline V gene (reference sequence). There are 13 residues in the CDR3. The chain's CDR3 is CDWGRGWGTEAFF. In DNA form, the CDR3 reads TGTGACTGGGGCAGGGGGTGGGGTACTGAAGCTTTCTTT.

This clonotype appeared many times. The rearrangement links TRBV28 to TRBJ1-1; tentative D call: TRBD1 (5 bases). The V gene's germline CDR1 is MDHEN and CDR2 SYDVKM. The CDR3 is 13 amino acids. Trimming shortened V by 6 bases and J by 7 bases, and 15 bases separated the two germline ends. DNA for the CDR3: TGTGCCAGCAGCCAGGGACTGCAGCTTGAAGCTTTCTTT. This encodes CASSQGLQLEAFF.

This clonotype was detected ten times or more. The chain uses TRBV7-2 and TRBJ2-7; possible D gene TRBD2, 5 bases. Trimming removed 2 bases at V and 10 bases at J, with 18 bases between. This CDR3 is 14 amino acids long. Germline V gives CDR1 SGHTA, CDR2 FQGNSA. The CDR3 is CASSLSVNAGEQYF. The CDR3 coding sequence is TGTGCCAGCAGCTTATCTGTCAATGCGGGCGAACAGTACTTC. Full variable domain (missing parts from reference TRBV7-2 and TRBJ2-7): GAGVSQSPSNKVTEKGKDVELRCDPISGHTALYWYRQSLGQGLEFLIYFQGNSAPDKSGLPSDRFSAERTGGSVSTLTIQRTQQEDSAVYLCASSLSVNAGEQYFGPGTRLTVT.

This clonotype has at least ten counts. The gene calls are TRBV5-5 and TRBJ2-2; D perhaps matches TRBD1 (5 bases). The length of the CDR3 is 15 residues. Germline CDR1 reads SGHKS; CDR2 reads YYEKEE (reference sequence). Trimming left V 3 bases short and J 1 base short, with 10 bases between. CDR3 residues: CASSSVGLNTGELFF. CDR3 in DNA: TGTGCCAGCAGCTCGGTGGGGCTGAACACCGGGGAGCTGTTTTTT.

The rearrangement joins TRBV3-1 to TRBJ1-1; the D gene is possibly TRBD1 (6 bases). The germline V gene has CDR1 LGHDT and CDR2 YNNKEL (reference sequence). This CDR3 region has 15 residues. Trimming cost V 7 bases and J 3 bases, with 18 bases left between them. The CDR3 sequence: CASIGGGAWDTEAFF. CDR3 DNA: TGTGCCAGCATCGGTGGGGGGGCTTGGGACACTGAAGCTTTCTTT.

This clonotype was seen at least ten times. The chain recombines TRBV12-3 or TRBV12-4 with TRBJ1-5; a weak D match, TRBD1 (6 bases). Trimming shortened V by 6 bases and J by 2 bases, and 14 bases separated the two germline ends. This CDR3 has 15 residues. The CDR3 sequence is CASRVGGGGNQPQHF. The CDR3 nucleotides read TGTGCCAGCAGGGTAGGGGGGGGAGGCAATCAGCCCCAGCATTTT.

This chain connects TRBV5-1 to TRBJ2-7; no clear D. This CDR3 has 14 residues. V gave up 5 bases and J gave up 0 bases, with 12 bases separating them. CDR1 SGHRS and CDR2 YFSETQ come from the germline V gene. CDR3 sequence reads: CASSAPSASYEQYF. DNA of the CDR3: TGCGCCAGCAGTGCCCCTTCGGCCTCCTACGAGCAGTACTTC.